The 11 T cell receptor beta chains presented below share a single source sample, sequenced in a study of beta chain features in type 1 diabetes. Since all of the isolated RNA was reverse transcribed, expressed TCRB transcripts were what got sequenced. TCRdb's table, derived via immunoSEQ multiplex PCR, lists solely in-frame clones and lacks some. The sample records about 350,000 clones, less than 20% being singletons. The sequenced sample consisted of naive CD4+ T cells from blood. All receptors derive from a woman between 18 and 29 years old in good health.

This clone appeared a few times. In nucleotides, the CDR3 is TGTGCCAGCAGAACCTTGCGGCAGGGGATTAACTATGGCTACACCTTC. It translates to CASRTLRQGINYGYTF. The V gene is TRBV21-1, the J gene TRBJ1-2; whether TRBD1, the table's D call, matches the DNA was not checked. TRBV21-1 is flagged as a pseudogene. The CDR3 extends over 16 amino acids.

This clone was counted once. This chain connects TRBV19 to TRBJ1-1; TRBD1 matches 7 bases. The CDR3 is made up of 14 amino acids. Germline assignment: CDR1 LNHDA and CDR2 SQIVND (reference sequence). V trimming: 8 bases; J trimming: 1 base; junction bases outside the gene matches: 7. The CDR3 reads CASVYRGPNTEAFF. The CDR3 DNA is TGTGCCAGTGTCTACAGGGGACCGAACACTGAAGCTTTCTTT.

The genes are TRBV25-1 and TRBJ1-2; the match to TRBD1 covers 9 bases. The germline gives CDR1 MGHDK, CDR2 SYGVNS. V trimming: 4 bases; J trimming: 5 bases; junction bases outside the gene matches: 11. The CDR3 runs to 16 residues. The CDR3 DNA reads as TGTGCCAGCAGTGTTGCCCGGGACAGGGAAGGGTATGGCTACACCTTC. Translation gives CASSVARDREGYGYTF.

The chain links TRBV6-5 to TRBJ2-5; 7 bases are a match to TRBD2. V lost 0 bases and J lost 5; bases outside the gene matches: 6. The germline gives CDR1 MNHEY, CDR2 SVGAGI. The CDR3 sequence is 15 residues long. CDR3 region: CASSYSDGRLETQYF. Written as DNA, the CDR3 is TGTGCCAGCAGTTACTCGGACGGGAGGTTGGAGACCCAGTACTTC.

CDR3 in amino acids: CASSQDSQGMGYGYTF. In DNA, the CDR3 is TGTGCCAGCAGCCAAGATTCGCAGGGGATGGGCTATGGCTACACCTTC. The chain combines TRBV4-2 with TRBJ1-2, with D possibly matching TRBD1 (6 bases). Trimming cost V 0 bases and J 4 bases, with 15 bases left between them. Germline CDR1 is LGHNA and CDR2 is YNFKEQ. There are 16 residues in the CDR3.

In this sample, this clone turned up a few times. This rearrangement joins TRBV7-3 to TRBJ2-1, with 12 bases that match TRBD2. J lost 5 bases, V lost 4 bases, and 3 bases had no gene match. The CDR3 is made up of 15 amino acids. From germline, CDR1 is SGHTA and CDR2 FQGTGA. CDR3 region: CASSSRLAGDNEQFF. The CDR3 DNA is TGTGCCAGCAGCTCCCGACTAGCGGGAGACAATGAGCAGTTCTTC.

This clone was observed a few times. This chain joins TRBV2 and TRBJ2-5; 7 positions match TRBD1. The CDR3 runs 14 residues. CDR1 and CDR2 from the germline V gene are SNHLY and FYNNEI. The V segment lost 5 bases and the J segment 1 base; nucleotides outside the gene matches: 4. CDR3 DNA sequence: TGTGCCAGCAGTACCAACAGGGGCCAAGAGACCCAGTACTTC. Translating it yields CASSTNRGQETQYF.

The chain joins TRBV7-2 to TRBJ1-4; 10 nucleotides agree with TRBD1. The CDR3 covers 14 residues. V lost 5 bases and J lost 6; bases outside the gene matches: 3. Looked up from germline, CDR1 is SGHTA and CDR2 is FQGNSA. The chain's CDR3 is CASSRDRGHEKLFF. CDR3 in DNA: TGTGCCAGCAGCCGAGACAGGGGGCATGAAAAACTGTTTTTT.

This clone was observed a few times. CDR3 in amino acids: CASSLDQWPTSGSETQYF. CDR3 DNA: TGTGCCAGCAGCTTAGATCAATGGCCGACTAGCGGGAGTGAGACCCAGTACTTC. The chain uses TRBV11-3 and TRBJ2-5; 12 bases fit TRBD2. Germline V gene sequence: CDR1 SGHNT, CDR2 YENEEA. V lost 0 bases, J lost 5 bases, and 10 bases stayed unmatched. The CDR3 spans 18 residues.

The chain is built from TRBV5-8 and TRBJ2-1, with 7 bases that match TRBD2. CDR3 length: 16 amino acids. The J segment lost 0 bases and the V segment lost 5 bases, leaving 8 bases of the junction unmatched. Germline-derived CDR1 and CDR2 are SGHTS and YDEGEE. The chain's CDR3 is CASRYWGGSSYNEQFF. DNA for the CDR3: TGTGCCAGCAGGTACTGGGGGGGATCCTCCTACAATGAGCAGTTCTTC.

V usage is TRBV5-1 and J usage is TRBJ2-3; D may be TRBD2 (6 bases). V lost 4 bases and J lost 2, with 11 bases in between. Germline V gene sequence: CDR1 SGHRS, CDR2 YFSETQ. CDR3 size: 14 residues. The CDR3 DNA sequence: TGCGCCAGCAGCCCGGGACTTCCCACAGATACGCAGTATTTT. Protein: CASSPGLPTDTQYF.